This TCR beta chain was obtained from a study of immune characterization of retroperitoneal liposarcoma. Germline V gene data show CDR1 as MNHNY and CDR2 as SVGAGI (reference sequence). The junction had 4 bases not matched to a gene; V was cut back by 5 bases and J by 3 bases. The CDR3 sequence is 14 residues long. One entry per CDR3 protein results from TCRdb running MiXCR on the PCR reads. The table includes approximately 3,200 distinct CDR3 sequences, around 42% detected once. The chain employs TRBV6-6 and TRBJ1-1, with TRBD1 matching 9 bases. The sequenced sample consisted of tumor tissue. The source is a male donor with retroperitoneal liposarcoma. The CDR3: CASSRQGGHTEAFF. In DNA, the CDR3 is TGTGCCAGCAGTAGACAGGGGGGGCACACTGAAGCTTTCTTT.